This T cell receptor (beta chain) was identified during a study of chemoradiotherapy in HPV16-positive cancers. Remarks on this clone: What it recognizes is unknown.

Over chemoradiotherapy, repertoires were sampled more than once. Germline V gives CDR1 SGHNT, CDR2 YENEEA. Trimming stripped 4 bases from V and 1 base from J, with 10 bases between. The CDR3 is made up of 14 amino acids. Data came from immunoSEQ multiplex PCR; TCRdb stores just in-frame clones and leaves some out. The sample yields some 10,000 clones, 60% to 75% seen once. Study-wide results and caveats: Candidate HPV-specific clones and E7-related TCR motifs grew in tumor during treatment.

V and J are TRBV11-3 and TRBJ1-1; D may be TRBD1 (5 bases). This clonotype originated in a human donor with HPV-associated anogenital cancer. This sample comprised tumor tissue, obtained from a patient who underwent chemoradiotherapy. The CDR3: CASSWGRGNTEAFF. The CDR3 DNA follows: TGTGCCAGCAGCTGGGGTAGGGGGAACACTGAAGCTTTCTTT.